The present T cell receptor beta chain was sequenced within a study of memory CD4+ T cells and cytomegalovirus serostatus. Notes on the study in general: CD4+ memory repertoires contained about 40% of the 164 reported CMV TCRbeta sequences.

To note about this clone: Its specificity is not known.

In the original workflow: Out-of-frame sequences were removed, leaving 2,000,000 or so distinct TCRbeta sequences. Repertoires were generated with immunoSEQ multiplex PCR, while TCRdb's copy carries only in-frame clones and drops some. V, J and clone size reflect that table, while D and trimming were determined from the DNA. Of about 56,000 clones listed, over 80% are singletons. The sort gate was single viable CD3+CD4+CD8-CD45RO+ cells for memory CD4+ T cells. Sequenced material: memory CD4+ T cells from blood. The clonotype was recovered from an adult in good health and CMV-seronegative.

CDR3 in DNA: TGCGCCAGCAGCTCACCCGGGACACGCGAGACCCAGTACTTC. Its protein is CASSSPGTRETQYF. This chain uses TRBV5-1 with TRBJ2-5; the D gene is possibly TRBD1 (6 bases). V lost 3 bases, J lost 5 bases, and 14 bases lay in between. CDR1 is SGHRS and CDR2 is YFSETQ in the germline V gene. The CDR3 totals 14 residues.